This T cell receptor beta chain was captured in a study of CD8 T cells in Susac syndrome. Random hexamers were used to reverse transcribe the RNA input (roughly 0.5 to 1 ug). The immunoSEQ assay covered 54 Vbeta and 13 Jbeta segments for CDR3. TCRdb re-called the immunoSEQ multiplex PCR reads with MiXCR, one entry per CDR3 protein. The data show 130,000 or so distinct CDR3 sequences, with roughly 80% seen just once and more than 0.5% held by the top ten. This clonotype appeared a single time. Antigen: not known. CD8+ and CD4+ T cells from blood underwent TCR beta sequencing, which was carried out in a high-throughput format. TEMRA cells underwent FACS enrichment and CD8+ and CD4+ T cells underwent negative isolation. The CDR3 has 15 residues. The ends lost 4 bases at V and 4 bases at J; junction bases unmatched: 5. Germline CDR1 and CDR2: MGHRA and YSYEKL. General study findings and limits: The TCR sequencing and HLA analysis in the study involved a relatively small number of individuals, as the study acknowledged.

The chain is built from TRBV4-1 and TRBJ2-7, with TRBD1 identical over 12 bases. This TCR was recovered from a human donor with multiple sclerosis. The sample taken for sequencing was CD8+ T cells from PBMCs. CDR3 nucleotide sequence: TGCGCCAGCAGCCCCAGGGGACAGGGGGCATACGAGCAGTACTTC. Translated: CASSPRGQGAYEQYF.